This TCR beta chain was identified in a study of cytomegalovirus exposure and HLA in healthy donors (dated by TCRdb to about 2017). A note on the overall study: In an earlier analysis of approximately 640 of the donors, about 260 Gb of sequence data and just under 120 million unique TCR beta sequences from roughly 180 million T cells were reported. Along with the approximately 670-subject first cohort, a separate validation cohort of about 110 different subjects was used. Rather than using new phenotypic data, the later analysis identified candidate immune exposures from TCR beta sequences and from how often those sequences occurred across donors. Across 398 genotyped donors of the cohort, an average of approximately 200,000 unique TCR beta nucleotide sequences per donor were sequenced, and approximately 17% of those sequences were non-productive. Donor age, sex, ethnicity and CMV serostatus were compiled alongside the repertoire data. The genetic ancestry cluster associated with self-reported Caucasian donors included 65% to 90% of the 398 genotyped donors. In a later genetic analysis, genome-wide SNP genotypes for about three fifths of the 666 donors were used, and that subset was treated as a discovery cohort. High-throughput TCR immunosequencing, statistical association of individual TCRs with disease status, and machine learning were combined to predict cytomegalovirus infection status. Roughly five DR-DQ haplotypes were handled as single units for association and clustering, since linkage in the cohort was strong. Using immunosequencing, the study profiled T cell repertoires from 500 to 800 subjects and related those repertoires to cytomegalovirus serostatus. The number of typed donors differed by locus: about 629-640 for A, B, C, DRB1 and DQB1; some 500 for DQA1; about 600 for DPA1; and 400 to 480 for DPB1. An early release covering roughly 580 HLA-typed donors comprised about 300 gigabases of sequencing data and roughly 85 million unique TCR sequences. A later analysis re-examined previously published TCR beta repertoires from just over 650 donors and added high-resolution HLA genotyping to investigate patterns of TCR occurrence. The aim of the study was to test whether cataloging public T cell receptors could identify signatures of past pathogen exposure. Class I and class II HLA loci were covered by the typing at four-digit resolution. In an earlier analysis of 587 of the donors, high-throughput TCR beta sequencing was used to judge whether each TCR beta V gene segment behaved as functional or pseudogenic. Every repertoire in the discovery cohort had been generated on one and the same sequencing platform. Paper-wide results and their limitations: When HLA alleles, especially DR and DQ, strongly co-occurred, attributing TCR associations to individual alleles was difficult. Roughly uniform sequencing depth across donors was assumed in presence/absence analyses, although this assumption may not hold. A further reported finding was that TCR beta sequences accurately predicted the HLA-A and HLA-B alleles for most subjects in the first cohort. A later analysis found that TCR association rates varied across HLA loci, with DRB1 alleles showing the most associated TCRs and HLA-C alleles the fewest. A cluster of highly shared sequence variants was judged likely to be a technical artifact of the sequencing pipeline. In vitro tests confirmed that three of the cytomegalovirus-associated TCR beta chains recognize cytomegalovirus antigens. In a later analysis, HLA-associated TCR beta chains were found to be more clonally expanded and to have lower generation probabilities than equally common non-associated chains. Specific HLA alleles were associated with 15,000 to 20,000 TCR beta sequences at a false discovery rate of 0.05 in a later analysis. In a later analysis, most CMV-associated TCR beta chains were found to appear HLA-restricted, with HLA associations seemingly driven largely by CMV exposure. An association between a missense DCLRE1C variant and V-gene and J-gene trimming of TCR beta chains was found in a later genetic analysis and replicated in an independent cohort. In the study, around 150 TCR beta chains were listed as associated with cytomegalovirus. Because HLA typing was missing for some donors at each locus, association tests included only the typed subset. In a later analysis, several top co-occurrence clusters were reported to appear linked to parvovirus B19, influenza, CMV and Epstein-Barr virus. CMV serostatus was the only immune exposure information available for the cohort. Most TCR sequences were seen in very few donors, while some public TCRs were found in many individuals. In this cohort, only TCR beta chains were sequenced, and detectable features were limited by the absence of alpha or paired-chain data. Broadly in line with IMGT annotations, most TCR beta V segments showed up in productive rearrangements about 87% or about 30% of the time in an earlier analysis of some 590 of the donors. Linkage disequilibrium might explain the correlated functional status among segregating V segments, but an unknown experimental factor could not be ruled out. The classifier was reported to diagnose cytomegalovirus status with high specificity and sensitivity in both the original cohort and the validation cohort. According to a later genetic analysis, donors in an Asian-associated ancestry cluster had fewer N-insertions in productive TCRs than the roughly 700-donor mean. Because counts were too low, roughly 18 rarely observed V segments, including chromosome 9 orphons, were left out of the earlier analysis of some 640 of the donors. The authors suggested that the approach could potentially be extended to other disease states and immunological phenotypes.

The library relied on the immunoSEQ multiplex PCR assay. For the multiplex PCR, a mixture combining 60 forward primers for TCR Vbeta segments and 13 reverse primers for TCR Jbeta segments was used. The CDR3 region of rearranged TCR beta genes was amplified from genomic DNA with a multiplex PCR assay. Amplified TCR beta libraries were sequenced as 87-base-pair reads on the Illumina HiSeq System. On the study's bioinformatics: In a later analysis, 70 million to 95 million unique TCR beta chains were counted across the approximately 640 repertoires, and around 11 million of these chains were shared by at least two donors. To remove PCR and sequencing errors, raw reads were error-corrected and collapsed into unique sequences using a nearest-neighbor algorithm that merged closely related sequences. To assign V, D and J gene segments, CDR3 sequences were aligned to IMGT reference sequences. For a sequence to be retained, a match of at least six nucleotides was required to both a V gene segment and a J gene segment. Rearrangements were called productive when the CDR3 lacked stop codons and stayed in frame with V and J; all others were non-productive. CDR3 was defined according to IMGT convention as the region running from the second conserved V-encoded cysteine to the conserved J-encoded phenylalanine. The earlier analysis of 587 of the donors excluded sequences that lacked an unambiguous match to a single V gene segment. In an earlier analysis of approximately 590 of the donors, a V segment was called functional when productive rearrangements were above 56.7%, and segregating when the standard deviation between donors exceeded 5%. To diagnose cytomegalovirus status from the catalog of TCR beta chain sequences, a statistical classification framework was built. In a later analysis, V and J genes were assigned by comparing TCR nucleotide sequences against IMGT/GENE-DB human TR gene sequences. In a later analysis, CDR3 sequences and most-parsimonious VDJ recombination scenarios were assigned using the TCRdist pipeline. In a later analysis, every TCR beta chain was defined by the combination of its CDR3 amino acid sequence and its V-gene family, and reads without a unique V-gene family were dropped. To address suspected cross-contamination and a sequencing artifact, a later analysis removed around 600 highly shared, low-generation-probability nucleotide sequences. For each public chain, a later analysis derived a clonal expansion index from normalized ranks of inferred template counts within each repertoire. A later analysis computed generation probabilities with a VDJ recombination model fitted to out-of-frame rearrangements, and checked the results against IGoR. In a later analysis, hypergeometric tests were used to score TCR-TCR, TCR-HLA and TCR-CMV co-occurrence, with a repertoire-size bias correction applied to TCR pairs. A later analysis estimated false discovery rates by permuting HLA or CMV assignments 20 times. In a later analysis, co-occurring TCRs were grouped using DBSCAN, with TCRdist sequence similarity added in when clustering inside HLA-allele-positive subsets. Repertoires with fewer than 30,000 or more than 120,000 public chains, plus five repertoires with anomalous nucleotide sharing, were excluded from co-occurrence clustering. Drawn from immuneACCESS, this table holds only the in-frame rearrangements with V and J called that TCRdb kept. Clones are partly lost; checked studies trace under half to an unresolved V gene and leave the rest unexplained. V and J calls and clone size are those listed in that table; D and trimming were worked out from the DNA. Present in this sample are 140,000 to 150,000 clones, less than 90% of which were seen just once. 2% to 2.5% of the sample lies in the top ten.

In total, just over 650 healthy bone marrow donors made up the cohort. At the time of sampling, all cohort members were nominally healthy, though unrecorded immune exposures were likely present. The donor tested CMV seronegative and was one of the 352 seronegative cohort members. A peripheral blood sample was collected from each donor, and TCR beta sequencing was performed on peripheral blood mononuclear cells. The Qiagen DNeasy Blood Extraction Kit was used to extract genomic DNA from the blood cell samples. Note on this clone: No antigen is known for it. The record has no base qualities; no much larger clone is one base away.

This sequence was found in a boy aged 2 to 9 in good health and CMV-seronegative. Sequences were obtained from PBMCs.

Here is the DNA: TGTGCCAGCAGACTAGCGGGAGCTCCAACTGGGGCCAACGTCCTGACTTTC. Its coded protein is CASRLAGAPTGANVLTF. The rearrangement combines TRBV14 with TRBJ2-6; 11 bases in the middle match TRBD2. Germline trimming: 6 bases from V, 2 bases from J; junction bases outside gene matches: 6. The germline V gene specifies SGHDN as CDR1 and FVKESK as CDR2. The CDR3, cysteine through phenylalanine, is 17 amino acids long. Only the CDR3 DNA is retained, 51 bases long and in frame from the first base.